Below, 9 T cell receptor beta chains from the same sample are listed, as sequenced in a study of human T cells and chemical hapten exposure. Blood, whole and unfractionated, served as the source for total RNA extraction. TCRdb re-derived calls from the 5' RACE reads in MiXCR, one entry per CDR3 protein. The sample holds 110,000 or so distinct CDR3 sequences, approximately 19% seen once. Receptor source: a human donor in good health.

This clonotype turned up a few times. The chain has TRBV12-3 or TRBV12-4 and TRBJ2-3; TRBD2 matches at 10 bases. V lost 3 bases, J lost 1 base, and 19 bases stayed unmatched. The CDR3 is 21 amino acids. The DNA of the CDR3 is TGTGCCAGCAGTTTTTGGGGAGTTATGTCTAGCGGGAGAGTCGGCACAGATACGCAGTATTTT. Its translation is CASSFWGVMSSGRVGTDTQYF.

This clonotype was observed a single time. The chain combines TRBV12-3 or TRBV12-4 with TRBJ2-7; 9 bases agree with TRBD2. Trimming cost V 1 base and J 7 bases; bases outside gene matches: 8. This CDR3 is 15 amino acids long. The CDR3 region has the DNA TGTGCCAGCAGTTTAGAAGGTAGCGGGAGATGGGAGCAGTACTTC. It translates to CASSLEGSGRWEQYF.

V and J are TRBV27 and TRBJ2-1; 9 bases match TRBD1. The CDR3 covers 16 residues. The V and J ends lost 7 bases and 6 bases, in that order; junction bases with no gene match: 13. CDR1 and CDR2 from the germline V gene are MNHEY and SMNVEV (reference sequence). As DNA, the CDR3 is TGTGCCAGCACTTCCTTAGAACAGGGGGCGTCCAATGAGCAGTTCTTC. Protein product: CASTSLEQGASNEQFF.

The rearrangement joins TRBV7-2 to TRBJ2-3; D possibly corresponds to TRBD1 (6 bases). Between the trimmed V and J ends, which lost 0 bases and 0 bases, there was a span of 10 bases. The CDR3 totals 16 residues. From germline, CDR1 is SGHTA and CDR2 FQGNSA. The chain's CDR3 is CASSLADSPSTDTQYF. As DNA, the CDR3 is TGTGCCAGCAGCTTAGCGGACAGTCCTAGCACAGATACGCAGTATTTT.

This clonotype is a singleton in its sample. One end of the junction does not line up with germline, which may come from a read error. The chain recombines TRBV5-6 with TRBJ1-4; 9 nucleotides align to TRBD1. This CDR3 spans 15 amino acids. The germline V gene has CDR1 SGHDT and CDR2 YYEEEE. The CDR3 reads CASSLGQGSNEKLFF. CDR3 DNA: TGTGCCAGCAGTTTGGGACAGGGATCTAATGAAAAACTGTTTTTT.

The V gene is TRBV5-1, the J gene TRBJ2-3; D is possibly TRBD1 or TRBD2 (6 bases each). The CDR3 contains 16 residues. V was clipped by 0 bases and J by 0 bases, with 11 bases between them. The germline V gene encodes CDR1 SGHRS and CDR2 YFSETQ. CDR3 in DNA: TGCGCCAGCAGCTTGGTGGGGGGCCCTAGCACAGATACGCAGTATTTT. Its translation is CASSLVGGPSTDTQYF.

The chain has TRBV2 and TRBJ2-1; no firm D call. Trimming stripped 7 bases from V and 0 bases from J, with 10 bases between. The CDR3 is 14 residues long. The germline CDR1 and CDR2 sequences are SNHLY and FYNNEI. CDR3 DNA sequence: TGTGCCAGCACGGGTTCTAGCTCCTACAATGAGCAGTTCTTC. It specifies CASTGSSSYNEQFF.

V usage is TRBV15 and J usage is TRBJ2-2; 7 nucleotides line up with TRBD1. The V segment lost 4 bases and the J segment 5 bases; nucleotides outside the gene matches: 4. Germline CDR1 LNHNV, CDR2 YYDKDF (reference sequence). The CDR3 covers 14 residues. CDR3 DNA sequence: TGTGCCACCAGCAAAAGACAGGGAACCGGGGAGCTGTTTTTT. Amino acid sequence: CATSKRQGTGELFF.

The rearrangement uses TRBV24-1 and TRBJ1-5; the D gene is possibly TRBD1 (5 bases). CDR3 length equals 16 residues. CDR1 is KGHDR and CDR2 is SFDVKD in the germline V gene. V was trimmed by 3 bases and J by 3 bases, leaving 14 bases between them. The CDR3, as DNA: TGTGCCACCAGTGATACGGACACCTCTCTCAATCAGCCCCAGCATTTT. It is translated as CATSDTDTSLNQPQHF.